This T cell receptor (beta chain) was sequenced during a study of beta chain features in type 1 diabetes. General study points: When Type 1 diabetes patients were examined, their TCRB CDR3s proved moderately but significantly shorter in all four CD4+ subsets.

There are a few counts of this clone. What it binds is unknown. The whole isolated RNA underwent reverse transcription, so sequencing captured expressed TCRB transcripts. Sequencing was performed with immunoSEQ multiplex PCR; in TCRdb, only in-frame clones are kept and a portion is missing. The table includes hundreds of thousands of clones, around 16% detected once. The germline CDR1 and CDR2 sequences are ENHRY and SYGVKD. The CDR3 length is 14 residues. Trimming removed 1 base from V and 1 base from J, with 7 bases in between. The receptor comes from a man aged 18 to 30 in good health. The chain carries TRBV10-3 and TRBJ1-1; D call uncertain. Sequenced: naive CD4+ T cells from blood. The CDR3 spells CAISEFSGNTEAFF. CDR3 nucleotide sequence: TGTGCCATCAGTGAGTTTTCAGGGAACACTGAAGCTTTCTTT.